This T cell receptor (beta chain) is from a study of cytomegalovirus exposure and HLA in healthy donors. Study-wide results and caveats: The authors listed 150 to 200 TCR beta chains as cytomegalovirus-associated.

The primer mix had 60 Vbeta and 13 Jbeta primers. Sequencing used immunoSEQ multiplex PCR; TCRdb keeps in-frame clones, though not all of them. The sample holds 300,000 or so clones, 80% to 90% seen once. Regarding this clone: Antigen unknown.

The CDR3 is 16 residues long. V lost 0 bases to trimming and J lost 3 bases, with 12 bases between them. Germline V lookup: CDR1 MNHNY, CDR2 SVGAGI (reference sequence). The TCR sequence derives from a woman between 40 and 50 years old in good health and CMV-seropositive. The specimen sequenced was PBMCs. The chain links TRBV6-6 to TRBJ2-1; D is uncertain. The CDR3 is CASSYSAPLGYNEQFF. The CDR3 nucleotides read TGTGCCAGCAGTTACTCGGCTCCCCTTGGCTACAATGAGCAGTTCTTC.